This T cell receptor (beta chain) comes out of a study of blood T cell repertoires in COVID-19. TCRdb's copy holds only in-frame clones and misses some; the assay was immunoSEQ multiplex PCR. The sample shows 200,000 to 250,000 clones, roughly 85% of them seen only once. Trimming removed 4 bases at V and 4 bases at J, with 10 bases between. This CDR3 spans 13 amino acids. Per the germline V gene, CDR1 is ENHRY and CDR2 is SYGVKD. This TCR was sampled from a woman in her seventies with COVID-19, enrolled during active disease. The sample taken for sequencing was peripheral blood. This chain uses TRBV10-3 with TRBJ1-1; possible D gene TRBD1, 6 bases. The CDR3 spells CAISGVGATEAFF. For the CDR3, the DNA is TGTGCCATCAGTGGTGTGGGGGCCACTGAAGCTTTCTTT.